This T cell receptor (beta chain) was sequenced for a study of blood T cell repertoires in COVID-19. On the study more broadly: Sites across the United States, Italy and Spain contributed samples from acute and convalescent COVID-19.

With 3 bases removed from V and 1 base from J, the gap between germline ends came to 6 bases. This CDR3 comprises 13 residues. From germline, CDR1 is KGHSH and CDR2 LQKENI. This clone was seen only once. Profiling relied on immunoSEQ multiplex PCR, and the TCRdb table lists in-frame clones only, not all of them. The sample holds more than 100,000 clones; 86% are singletons and the top ten take about 4.1%. The sequenced sample consisted of peripheral blood. The sequence was obtained from a man aged 40-55 years with acute or convalescent COVID-19. The chain uses TRBV18 and TRBJ1-1; D not certain. The CDR3 is CASSPLSNTEAFF. The CDR3 bases are TGTGCCAGCTCACCTCTCTCGAACACTGAAGCTTTCTTT.